This entry is about one T cell receptor beta chain. Its antigen remains unidentified. This entry belongs to a study of OX40 agonist ivuxolimab in advanced cancers. Study in general: Patients received the agonistic anti-OX40 (CD134) antibody ivuxolimab. Whole-study results and caveats: Circulating CD4+ and CD8+ T cells showed clonal expansion by week 6 at 0.1 to 3.0 mg/kg. Expanded clones were, on average, more numerous among CD8+ T cells than CD4+.

This CDR3 is built from 12 residues. V was shortened by 1 base and J by 8 bases, with 5 bases between the two germline ends. CDR1 is PRHDT, CDR2 FYEKMQ, per germline (reference sequence). The assay was immunoSEQ multiplex PCR, and TCRdb's table has in-frame clones only and misses some. Of 50,000 to 70,000 clones listed, 75% to 90% are singletons. Here the sequenced sample was CD4+ or CD8+ T cells sorted from blood, taken in a trial of the OX40 agonist ivuxolimab. The chain carries TRBV13 and TRBJ2-2; D not resolved. This TCR was sampled from an adult with an advanced solid tumor such as melanoma, head and neck, liver or kidney cancer. CDR3: CASSLAAGELFF. DNA of the CDR3: TGTGCCAGCAGCTTAGCCGCGGGGGAGCTGTTTTTT.